One and the same sample provided the 4 T cell receptor beta chains below, sequenced in a study of shared clonotypes between healthy human individuals. Clones were read by immunoSEQ multiplex PCR, and TCRdb kept only the in-frame ones, dropping some. In the table there are about 670,000 clones, less than 80% of which are singletons. The sample consisted of memory CD4+ T cells sorted from blood. Subset meaning: CD45RA-negative fraction. Receptor source: a woman younger than 45 in good health.

The V gene is TRBV28, the J gene TRBJ1-3; maybe TRBD1 (5 bases). The CDR3 runs to 15 residues. Trimming left V 4 bases short and J 4 bases short, with 14 bases between. CDR1 is MDHEN and CDR2 is SYDVKM in the germline V gene. CDR3 sequence: CASSSVGVNGNTIYF. For the CDR3, the DNA is TGTGCCAGCAGTTCCGTGGGGGTGAACGGAAACACCATATATTTT.

J is TRBJ1-2 and V is TRBV25-1; no clear D. The V gene's germline CDR1 is MGHDK and CDR2 SYGVNS. The CDR3 totals 15 residues. Trimming took off 0 bases at V and 4 bases at J, with 12 bases between the two ends. The CDR3 spells CASSEYRTEVYGYTF. Written as DNA, the CDR3 is TGTGCCAGCAGTGAATACCGGACGGAGGTCTATGGCTACACCTTC.

The V call is TRBV5-1, the J call TRBJ2-1; D is perhaps TRBD2 (6 bases). This CDR3 has 17 amino acids. Looked up from germline, CDR1 is SGHRS and CDR2 is YFSETQ. V lost 3 bases and J 4 bases, leaving 20 bases between the germline ends. The DNA for the CDR3 is TGCGCCAGCAGCTCTACGCAAGTCCGGGGGTCTTACAATGAGCAGTTCTTC. Amino acids: CASSSTQVRGSYNEQFF.

The chain is built from TRBV6-1 and TRBJ1-1; D is unresolved. Trimming took 4 bases from V and 4 from J, leaving 10 bases between them. CDR3 length: 13 amino acids. CDR1 MNHNS and CDR2 SASEGT come from the germline V gene. The CDR3 DNA reads TGTGCCAGCAGTGGTGAAATGGCCACTGAAGCTTTCTTT. It specifies CASSGEMATEAFF.